Described below is a single TCR beta chain sequence and its context. Its specific antigen is unknown. Within one base of it there is no much larger clone, and no base qualities were kept. The label giving this sample's time point can be read as: baseline before first vaccination. Vaccinee samples were obtained from the UK trials COV001 and COV002, which included a single-blind randomized controlled phase 2/3 trial of AZD1222 (ChAdOx1 nCoV-19) in healthy adults. For TCRbeta chain sequencing, PBMC samples were collected from trial participants at day 0 and at day 28 after the second dose. This specimen belongs to a study of T cell responses to AZD1222 COVID-19 vaccine listed by TCRdb under 2021. Study-level background: AZD1222 recipients given second doses at about 4 weeks or at about 12 weeks were pooled, since spike-specific TCR depth and breadth were not found to differ between the two schedules. Trial participants were enrolled into age subgroups of 18-55, 56-69 and 70-plus years, which contained 148, 28 and 57 TCR-sequenced participants, respectively. TCR sequencing was performed for 230 to 250 trial participants, of whom roughly 200 were given two doses of AZD1222 and some 25 were given two doses of MenACWY control vaccine. Overall results and qualifications from the work: The 56-69-year group was small, and its depth increase did not reach significance, likely because of low power. A significant rise in spike-specific TCR breadth and depth was observed after two AZD1222 doses relative to day 0 and relative to MenACWY recipients. Because no day 14 peak-response samples were available, repertoires were characterized only after the peak T cell response. Reportedly, close to half of the unique spike-specific TCRs recognized epitopes lying outside the regions that are mutated in the B.1.351 and B.1.1.7 variants. Conclusions about previously exposed vaccinees are limited because only a handful of AZD1222 recipients were SARS-CoV-2 seropositive at baseline. Vaccine-associated CD4 TCRs spanned the whole spike protein, with dominant responses in regions 160-218 and 743-854. Most participants were white British and females outnumbered males, and the authors suggested that clonal diversity may have been underestimated.

The CDR3 regions of human TCRbeta chains were subjected to immunosequencing. Per the original workflow: Repertoire TCRs were matched against a reference library of SARS-CoV-2-specific TCRs generated with the MIRA antigen-specificity platform. Breadth was defined as the fraction of unique TCRs that were SARS-CoV-2-associated. Depth was defined as the fraction of total T cells that were SARS-CoV-2-associated. Using the MIRA data, every spike-specific TCR was mapped to the spike region that the TCR reacted to and assigned to either a CD4 or a CD8 class. Log10-transformed breadth and depth values were compared by one-way ANOVA with Sidak's multiple comparisons tests. TCRdb stores this immuneACCESS table with in-frame sequences only. Part of the clones is absent; in the studies checked, under half of the shortfall reflects unresolved V genes, and no reason is known for the rest. From that table come the V and J calls and clone size; the DNA was used to work out D and trimming. This sample comprises about 140,000 clones, 75% to 90% of them detected only once. The ten largest clonotypes hold roughly 1.7% of the sample.

The CDR3 measures 16 amino acids from cysteine to phenylalanine. Only the CDR3 portion is preserved as DNA: 48 bases, with reading frame beginning at the first base. V lost 2 bases and J lost 2 bases, and the count of bases not matched to a germline gene is 8. CDR1 SGDLS and CDR2 YYNGEE are derived from the germline V gene. This sequence originates from an adult in good health. The specimen was peripheral blood, collected on day 0 of AZD1222 vaccination. The chain uses TRBV9 and TRBJ2-7, with TRBD2 matching 9 junction bases. At the DNA level, the sequence is TGTGCCAGCAGCGTTATGGCTAGCGGGGCAACCTACGAGCAGTACTTC. The encoded protein is CASSVMASGATYEQYF.